Listed below are T cell receptor beta chains from one sample, sequenced in a study of a mutant IDH1 vaccine in newly diagnosed glioma. Method: immunoSEQ multiplex PCR; TCRdb's copy keeps in-frame clones and lacks some. The table lists about 66,000 clones, 86% of them singletons. The specimen was PBMCs, collected from a glioma patient treated with radiotherapy, temozolomide or both. Source of these receptors: a man aged 25 to 45 with glioma. The CDR3 runs from the conserved cysteine through the conserved F or W. Fields, in order: J gene, clone size, CDR3 length, D gene, V gene, CDR3 DNA, CDR3 protein. The D gene is left open where the match is weak. For some rows the clone size is stated as once, few or many, or as a class when expanded; others skip it.

J gene: TRBJ1-3
clone size: -
CDR3 length: 15
D gene: -
V gene: TRBV7-9
CDR3 DNA: TGTGCCAGCAGCTTTACCGGCAGGGCCCGAAACACCATATATTTT
CDR3 protein: CASSFTGRARNTIYF

J gene: TRBJ2-7
clone size: -
CDR3 length: 11
D gene: -
V gene: TRBV7-9
CDR3 DNA: TGTGCCAGCGCTGGAAACTACGAGCAGTACTTC
CDR3 protein: CASAGNYEQYF

J gene: TRBJ2-7
clone size: -
CDR3 length: 14
D gene: -
V gene: TRBV19
CDR3 DNA: TGTGCCAGTAGTATTGGGCAGGGTAACTACGAGCAGTACTTC
CDR3 protein: CASSIGQGNYEQYF

J gene: TRBJ2-1
clone size: -
CDR3 length: 16
D gene: TRBD1
V gene: TRBV19
CDR3 DNA: TGTGCCAGTAGAAACGGACAGGGATGGCTCTACAATGAGCAGTTCTTC
CDR3 protein: CASRNGQGWLYNEQFF

J gene: TRBJ2-7
clone size: -
CDR3 length: 12
D gene: -
V gene: TRBV11-2
CDR3 DNA: TGTGCCAGCAGCTCCGAGGCCTACGAGCAGTACTTC
CDR3 protein: CASSSEAYEQYF

J gene: TRBJ2-7
clone size: -
CDR3 length: 14
D gene: -
V gene: TRBV19
CDR3 DNA: TGTGCCAGTAGTCTGGCAGAAAACTCCTACGAGCAGTACTTC
CDR3 protein: CASSLAENSYEQYF

J gene: TRBJ2-5
clone size: -
CDR3 length: 16
D gene: TRBD2
V gene: TRBV7-6
CDR3 DNA: TGTGCCAGCAGCTTAAACGCGGGGGGATTCCAAGAGACCCAGTACTTC
CDR3 protein: CASSLNAGGFQETQYF

J gene: TRBJ2-7
clone size: -
CDR3 length: 13
D gene: -
V gene: TRBV15
CDR3 DNA: TGTGCCACCAGCAGAGATCTCTCCTACGAGCAGTACTTC
CDR3 protein: CATSRDLSYEQYF

J gene: TRBJ2-1
clone size: -
CDR3 length: 20
D gene: TRBD2
V gene: TRBV4-1
CDR3 DNA: TGCGCCAGCAGCCATCCGGGACTAGCGGGGCCAGCCCGCAACTACAATGAGCAGTTCTTC
CDR3 protein: CASSHPGLAGPARNYNEQFF

J gene: TRBJ1-2
clone size: -
CDR3 length: 14
D gene: -
V gene: TRBV6-4
CDR3 DNA: TGTGCCAGCAGTGACTCGCAAGGGAACTATGGCTACACCTTC
CDR3 protein: CASSDSQGNYGYTF

J gene: TRBJ1-2
clone size: once
CDR3 length: 13
D gene: -
V gene: TRBV6-1
CDR3 DNA: TGTGCCAGCAGTGAATACGGACTTTATGGCTACACCTTC
CDR3 protein: CASSEYGLYGYTF

J gene: TRBJ1-4
clone size: -
CDR3 length: 16
D gene: -
V gene: TRBV5-5
CDR3 DNA: TGTGCCAGCAGCTTGAAGGGACTTAGAAGTAATGAAAAACTGTTTTTT
CDR3 protein: CASSLKGLRSNEKLFF

J gene: TRBJ2-7
clone size: -
CDR3 length: 15
D gene: -
V gene: TRBV19
CDR3 DNA: TGTGCCAGTAGTATATTTGCGGGACAAACGTACGAGCAGTACTTC
CDR3 protein: CASSIFAGQTYEQYF

J gene: TRBJ2-7
clone size: -
CDR3 length: 17
D gene: -
V gene: TRBV21-1
CDR3 DNA: TGTGCCAGCAGCAAATATTCTCGTAACCTTAACTCCTACGAGCAATACTTC
CDR3 protein: CASSKYSRNLNSYEQYF

J gene: TRBJ1-3
clone size: -
CDR3 length: 17
D gene: TRBD1
V gene: TRBV11-2
CDR3 DNA: TGTGCCAGCAGCTTAGGGCCCGGGACAGGGGCTGGAAACACCATATATTTT
CDR3 protein: CASSLGPGTGAGNTIYF

J gene: TRBJ1-1
clone size: once
CDR3 length: 15
D gene: -
V gene: TRBV7-9
CDR3 DNA: TGTGCCAGCAGCTCCGGACTGGGGGAGTACACTGAAGCTTTCTTT
CDR3 protein: CASSSGLGEYTEAFF

J gene: TRBJ2-4
clone size: once
CDR3 length: 15
D gene: TRBD1
V gene: TRBV9
CDR3 DNA: TGTGCCAGCAGCTCCGGGACAGGAGCCAAAAACATTCAGTACTTC
CDR3 protein: CASSSGTGAKNIQYF

J gene: TRBJ2-1
clone size: once
CDR3 length: 14
D gene: TRBD1
V gene: TRBV2
CDR3 DNA: TGTGCCAGCAGGCGGGACAGGTATTACAATGAGCAGTTCTTC
CDR3 protein: CASRRDRYYNEQFF

J gene: TRBJ1-2
clone size: -
CDR3 length: 13
D gene: -
V gene: TRBV6-5
CDR3 DNA: TGTGCCAGCAGTTACGGGGCATCGGATGGCTACACCTTC
CDR3 protein: CASSYGASDGYTF

J gene: TRBJ1-2
clone size: once
CDR3 length: 14
D gene: -
V gene: TRBV9
CDR3 DNA: TGTGCCAGCAGCGTAGACAGGGAACGGTATGGCTACACCTTC
CDR3 protein: CASSVDRERYGYTF

J gene: TRBJ2-4
clone size: -
CDR3 length: 15
D gene: -
V gene: TRBV4-1
CDR3 DNA: TGCGCCAGCAGCCAACGGGGGTTAGCCAAAAACATTCAGTACTTC
CDR3 protein: CASSQRGLAKNIQYF

J gene: TRBJ2-1
clone size: -
CDR3 length: 16
D gene: TRBD1
V gene: TRBV7-6
CDR3 DNA: TGTGCCAGCAGCTACCGGACAGGGGGCTATGGCAATGAGCAGTTCTTC
CDR3 protein: CASSYRTGGYGNEQFF

J gene: TRBJ1-5
clone size: few
CDR3 length: 12
D gene: -
V gene: TRBV6-6
CDR3 DNA: TGTGCCAGCAGTCTTAGGAGTCAGCCCCAGCATTTT
CDR3 protein: CASSLRSQPQHF

J gene: TRBJ1-5
clone size: once
CDR3 length: 14
D gene: -
V gene: TRBV5-6
CDR3 DNA: TGTGCCAGCAGCTTGACAGGGCCCTATCAGCCCCAGCATTTT
CDR3 protein: CASSLTGPYQPQHF